These T cell receptor beta chains were read from a single sample in a study of cytomegalovirus exposure and HLA in healthy donors. Sequencing used immunoSEQ multiplex PCR; TCRdb keeps in-frame clones, though not all of them. The sample yields 100,000 to 150,000 clones, roughly 74% seen once. Sequenced: PBMCs. The receptors were gathered from a man between 35 and 55 years old in good health and CMV-seronegative. The CDR3 runs from the conserved cysteine through the conserved F or W. A D gene is named only where the DNA matches it firmly. Clone size appears in some rows only: once, few, many, or a class for an expanded clone.

CDR3 DNA: TGTGCCAGCAGACAGCAGGAGACGGACAAAATAGCAGATACGCAGTATTTT
CDR3 protein: CASRQQETDKIADTQYF
clone size: -
J gene: TRBJ2-3
D gene: -
V gene: TRBV6-9

CDR3 DNA: TGTGCCAGCAGTGAAGCGGCGGCTTTTGGAAACACCATGTATTTT
CDR3 protein: CASSEAAAFGNTMYF
clone size: -
J gene: TRBJ1-3
D gene: -
V gene: TRBV6-1

CDR3 DNA: TGTGCCAGCAGCCGGGTGGGGGGCTACGAGCAGTACTTC
CDR3 protein: CASSRVGGYEQYF
clone size: -
J gene: TRBJ2-7
D gene: -
V gene: TRBV7-3

CDR3 DNA: TGTGCCAGCAGCCCAGGGGGCCAGGAGACTGAAGCTTTCTTT
CDR3 protein: CASSPGGQETEAFF
clone size: few
J gene: TRBJ1-1
D gene: TRBD1
V gene: TRBV2

CDR3 DNA: TGTGCCACCAGCAGGGGGTTCACAGGGGTTCGTGAAAAACTGTTTTTT
CDR3 protein: CATSRGFTGVREKLFF
clone size: -
J gene: TRBJ1-4
D gene: TRBD1
V gene: TRBV15

CDR3 DNA: TGCGCCAGCAGCCAAGGCCAGTACCAGAACAATGAGCAGTTCTTC
CDR3 protein: CASSQGQYQNNEQFF
clone size: -
J gene: TRBJ2-1
D gene: -
V gene: TRBV4-3

CDR3 DNA: TGTGCCAGCAGCCCGGCGGGGGGAAGGGGCACTAATGAAAAACTGTTTTTT
CDR3 protein: CASSPAGGRGTNEKLFF
clone size: -
J gene: TRBJ1-4
D gene: -
V gene: TRBV5-4

CDR3 DNA: TGTGCCAGCAGCTTAGCAGGGCGGAACGAGCAGTACTTC
CDR3 protein: CASSLAGRNEQYF
clone size: -
J gene: TRBJ2-7
D gene: -
V gene: TRBV11-3

CDR3 DNA: TGTGCCAGCAGTGGAGGGAGGGGGGCTGGGGCCAACGGCCTGACTTTC
CDR3 protein: CASSGGRGAGANGLTF
clone size: -
J gene: TRBJ2-6
D gene: -
V gene: TRBV2

CDR3 DNA: TGCGCCAGCAGCCTCGGGACAGGGGGCTACGAGCAGTACTTC
CDR3 protein: CASSLGTGGYEQYF
clone size: -
J gene: TRBJ2-7
D gene: TRBD1
V gene: TRBV5-1

CDR3 DNA: TGTGCCATTCAGGGCCGTTCCTACGAGCAGTACTTC
CDR3 protein: CAIQGRSYEQYF
clone size: few
J gene: TRBJ2-7
D gene: -
V gene: TRBV25-1

CDR3 DNA: TGTGCCAGCAGTTACGTTCCTAGCCCTCCTTACGAGCAGTACTTC
CDR3 protein: CASSYVPSPPYEQYF
clone size: -
J gene: TRBJ2-7
D gene: -
V gene: TRBV6-5

CDR3 DNA: TGTGCCAGCAGCTTCTACAGGGGTGATTTGACCTACAATGAGCAGTTCTTC
CDR3 protein: CASSFYRGDLTYNEQFF
clone size: -
J gene: TRBJ2-1
D gene: TRBD1
V gene: TRBV11-2

CDR3 DNA: TGTGCCAGCAGCTTCAGGGGAGTGGGCGAGCAGTACTTC
CDR3 protein: CASSFRGVGEQYF
clone size: -
J gene: TRBJ2-7
D gene: -
V gene: TRBV7-3

CDR3 DNA: TGCGCCAGCAGCTTGGGCATTAGCGGGGGCTGGGAGACCCAGTACTTC
CDR3 protein: CASSLGISGGWETQYF
clone size: once
J gene: TRBJ2-5
D gene: TRBD2
V gene: TRBV5-1

CDR3 DNA: TGCAGCGTCGGCGACATTGTCGGGCCCCAGCATTTT
CDR3 protein: CSVGDIVGPQHF
clone size: few
J gene: TRBJ1-5
D gene: -
V gene: TRBV29-1

CDR3 DNA: TGTGCCAGTGCTATAGACAGCTACAATGAGCAGTTCTTC
CDR3 protein: CASAIDSYNEQFF
clone size: -
J gene: TRBJ2-1
D gene: -
V gene: TRBV5-4

CDR3 DNA: TGTGCCAGCAGCCCCGATCAAGGCCCCGGGGGTCAGCCCCAGCATTTT
CDR3 protein: CASSPDQGPGGQPQHF
clone size: -
J gene: TRBJ1-5
D gene: -
V gene: TRBV9

CDR3 DNA: TGTGCCAGTAGTATCCTTGGACAGGGGGGGATTTCACCCCTCCACTTT
CDR3 protein: CASSILGQGGISPLHF
clone size: -
J gene: TRBJ1-6
D gene: TRBD1
V gene: TRBV19

CDR3 DNA: TGTGCCAGCAGCCCCGTAGAAGTACAAGAGACCCAGTACTTC
CDR3 protein: CASSPVEVQETQYF
clone size: few
J gene: TRBJ2-5
D gene: -
V gene: TRBV6-6

CDR3 DNA: TGTGCCAGCAGCGTAGGGGACACAGGATACTATGGCTACACCTTC
CDR3 protein: CASSVGDTGYYGYTF
clone size: -
J gene: TRBJ1-2
D gene: -
V gene: TRBV9

CDR3 DNA: TGTGCCAGCAGCCAACTGGTCGAGCGGGATGTAAATTCACCCCTCCACTTT
CDR3 protein: CASSQLVERDVNSPLHF
clone size: -
J gene: TRBJ1-6
D gene: -
V gene: TRBV4-2

CDR3 DNA: TGCGCCAGCAGCAACAAGACAGGGACCTACGAGCAGTACTTC
CDR3 protein: CASSNKTGTYEQYF
clone size: few
J gene: TRBJ2-7
D gene: TRBD1
V gene: TRBV5-1

CDR3 DNA: TGTGCCAGCAGTTTAGCGGCAGGGAACTATGGCTACACCTTC
CDR3 protein: CASSLAAGNYGYTF
clone size: -
J gene: TRBJ1-2
D gene: -
V gene: TRBV28

CDR3 DNA: TGTGCCAGCAGCGTAGCCCCCGCCTACGAGCAGTACTTC
CDR3 protein: CASSVAPAYEQYF
clone size: -
J gene: TRBJ2-7
D gene: -
V gene: TRBV9

CDR3 DNA: TGTGCCAGCAGACTCTCGGGGGGCCTAGTGACCTACAATGAGCAGTTCTTC
CDR3 protein: CASRLSGGLVTYNEQFF
clone size: -
J gene: TRBJ2-1
D gene: -
V gene: TRBV5-5

CDR3 DNA: TGTGCCAGCAGCCAAGACCTCGCAGGGTCGGACACTGAAGCTTTCTTT
CDR3 protein: CASSQDLAGSDTEAFF
clone size: -
J gene: TRBJ1-1
D gene: -
V gene: TRBV4-2

CDR3 DNA: TGTGCCAGCAGCCCCCGAGGGGGTGGCTACACCTTC
CDR3 protein: CASSPRGGGYTF
clone size: few
J gene: TRBJ1-2
D gene: -
V gene: TRBV7-9

CDR3 DNA: TGTGCCAGTAGCCTCCCGGTGTGGGGGCACGGGGAGCTGTTTTTT
CDR3 protein: CASSLPVWGHGELFF
clone size: -
J gene: TRBJ2-2
D gene: -
V gene: TRBV19

CDR3 DNA: TGCGCCAGCAGCTTCGGACAGGGGGCCAACACCGGGGAGCTGTTTTTT
CDR3 protein: CASSFGQGANTGELFF
clone size: -
J gene: TRBJ2-2
D gene: TRBD1
V gene: TRBV5-1

CDR3 DNA: TGTGCCAGCAGTGGCGGGTCCTCCTATAATTCACCCCTCCACTTT
CDR3 protein: CASSGGSSYNSPLHF
clone size: -
J gene: TRBJ1-6
D gene: -
V gene: TRBV6-1

CDR3 DNA: TGTGCCAGCAGCCCGCCGGGGGGCAGGGAGGGGCGCGAGCAGTACTTC
CDR3 protein: CASSPPGGREGREQYF
clone size: few
J gene: TRBJ2-7
D gene: -
V gene: TRBV7-9

CDR3 DNA: TGTGCCAGTAGTACCACAGGGTACTACGAGCAGTACTTC
CDR3 protein: CASSTTGYYEQYF
clone size: -
J gene: TRBJ2-7
D gene: -
V gene: TRBV19

CDR3 DNA: TGCGCCAGCAGCACAAAGTCCCGGGACAGGGCCGGGAACACTGAAGCTTTCTTT
CDR3 protein: CASSTKSRDRAGNTEAFF
clone size: -
J gene: TRBJ1-1
D gene: TRBD1
V gene: TRBV5-1

CDR3 DNA: TGCGCCAGCAGCCAAGCGAGACAGACTGGGGCCAACGTCCTGACTTTC
CDR3 protein: CASSQARQTGANVLTF
clone size: -
J gene: TRBJ2-6
D gene: -
V gene: TRBV4-1

CDR3 DNA: TGTGCCAGTAGTATGGACAGGGCGGTTACTGAAGCTTTCTTT
CDR3 protein: CASSMDRAVTEAFF
clone size: -
J gene: TRBJ1-1
D gene: TRBD1
V gene: TRBV19

CDR3 DNA: TGTGCCAGCAGCTCGGGACAAACAACCTACAATGAGCAGTTCTTC
CDR3 protein: CASSSGQTTYNEQFF
clone size: -
J gene: TRBJ2-1
D gene: -
V gene: TRBV7-3

CDR3 DNA: TGTGCCAGCAGGAAAACGGACAGTAGCAATCAGCCCCAGCATTTT
CDR3 protein: CASRKTDSSNQPQHF
clone size: -
J gene: TRBJ1-5
D gene: -
V gene: TRBV28

CDR3 DNA: TGTGCCAGCAGTGGCTCTAAGGGACAGGGGGCCTCCTACGAGCAGTACTTC
CDR3 protein: CASSGSKGQGASYEQYF
clone size: -
J gene: TRBJ2-7
D gene: TRBD1
V gene: TRBV6-4

CDR3 DNA: TGTGCTAGCAGCCCCGCGGGGGGCCACACAGATACGCAGTATTTT
CDR3 protein: CASSPAGGHTDTQYF
clone size: -
J gene: TRBJ2-3
D gene: TRBD2
V gene: TRBV7-7

CDR3 DNA: TGTGCCAGTAGTATTTTCTCTTGGACAGGCTCCTACACCTTC
CDR3 protein: CASSIFSWTGSYTF
clone size: -
J gene: TRBJ1-2
D gene: TRBD1
V gene: TRBV19

CDR3 DNA: TGCAGCGTTGAAGAAGAGGCTAGCGGGGTAGGAGAGACCCAGTACTTC
CDR3 protein: CSVEEEASGVGETQYF
clone size: -
J gene: TRBJ2-5
D gene: TRBD2
V gene: TRBV29-1

CDR3 DNA: TGCGCCAGCAGCCAATATACACCGGGACAGGGGGAGCAGTACTTC
CDR3 protein: CASSQYTPGQGEQYF
clone size: -
J gene: TRBJ2-7
D gene: TRBD1
V gene: TRBV4-3

CDR3 DNA: TGTGCCAGCAGCGTTGAGTCCTCGGGGACAGATACGCAGTATTTT
CDR3 protein: CASSVESSGTDTQYF
clone size: -
J gene: TRBJ2-3
D gene: -
V gene: TRBV9

CDR3 DNA: TGTGCCAGCAGCCGTGGGGCCAGCACAGATACGCAGTATTTT
CDR3 protein: CASSRGASTDTQYF
clone size: -
J gene: TRBJ2-3
D gene: -
V gene: TRBV11-1

CDR3 DNA: TGTGCCAGCGGTCTTGCGGGGGGGAATTACGAGCAGTACTTC
CDR3 protein: CASGLAGGNYEQYF
clone size: few
J gene: TRBJ2-7
D gene: TRBD2
V gene: TRBV6-1

CDR3 DNA: TGTGCCAGCGGCGGACAGTATGATCAGCCCCAGCATTTT
CDR3 protein: CASGGQYDQPQHF
clone size: -
J gene: TRBJ1-5
D gene: -
V gene: TRBV19

CDR3 DNA: TGTGCCAGCAGCTTAGCGGGCCGTGAGTTGCTCGCAGATACGCAGTATTTT
CDR3 protein: CASSLAGRELLADTQYF
clone size: -
J gene: TRBJ2-3
D gene: -
V gene: TRBV7-6